These 27 T cell receptor beta chains were all obtained from the same sample, sequenced in a study of control samples from healthy donors and cancer patients. Repertoires were generated with immunoSEQ multiplex PCR, while TCRdb's copy carries only in-frame clones and drops some. The sample holds about 77,000 clones; over 80% are singletons and the top ten take almost 6%. Sequencing was performed on blood. All receptors derive from a woman aged 60-75 years in good health.

The gene calls are TRBV4-3 and TRBJ1-2, with D maybe TRBD1 (6 bases). The length of the CDR3 is 13 residues. The V gene's germline CDR1 is LGHNA and CDR2 YSLEER. The ends were cut back, 0 bases at V and 6 bases at J, with 8 bases in the middle. The CDR3 region is CASSQEGGDGYTF. The CDR3 nucleotides read TGCGCCAGCAGCCAAGAGGGGGGCGATGGCTACACCTTC.

The chain employs TRBV7-9 and TRBJ1-6; maybe TRBD1 (5 bases). Per germline, CDR1 SEHNR and CDR2 FQNEAQ (reference sequence). This CDR3 is 15 amino acids long. With 0 bases removed from V and 5 bases from J, the gap between germline ends came to 8 bases. CDR3 nucleotide sequence: TGTGCCAGCAGCTTAGCCGGGGCGGATAATTCACCCCTCCACTTT. Its protein is CASSLAGADNSPLHF.

This clone was seen a single time. A read error may account for a junction end that differs from germline. The chain combines TRBV6-2 or TRBV6-3 with TRBJ2-7; 11 bases match TRBD2. Germline CDR1 reads MNHEY; CDR2 reads SVGEGT. CDR3 length: 14 residues. CDR3 in amino acids: CASSEGTSGTKGMF. The CDR3 region has the DNA TGTGCCAGCAGTGAGGGGACTAGCGGCACCAAGGGTATGTTC.

Only a few counts were recorded for this clone. This chain uses TRBV11-1 with TRBJ2-2; D assignment may be TRBD1 or TRBD2 (5 bases each). With 2 bases removed from V and 4 bases from J, the gap between germline ends came to 14 bases. Per the germline V gene, CDR1 is SGHAT and CDR2 is FQDESV (reference sequence). The CDR3 contains 16 residues. CDR3 loop: CASSLTGLWGTGELFF. Written as DNA, the CDR3 is TGTGCCAGCAGCTTAACGGGGCTATGGGGCACCGGGGAGCTGTTTTTT.

This clone occurred once. V usage is TRBV25-1 and J usage is TRBJ1-1; D is uncertain. The CDR3 totals 12 residues. Germline CDR1 MGHDK, CDR2 SYGVNS. V lost 4 bases and J 6 bases, leaving 9 bases between the germline ends. CDR3 loop: CASSGPSAEAFF. DNA of the CDR3: TGTGCCAGCAGTGGTCCTTCGGCTGAAGCTTTCTTT.

DNA of the CDR3: TGTGCCAGCAGCTTGGGTGGCTTGAACACTGAAGCTTTCTTT. Its translation is CASSLGGLNTEAFF. The chain uses TRBV5-4 and TRBJ1-1; D is ambiguous. CDR1 SGHNT and CDR2 YYREEE come from the germline V gene (reference sequence). The CDR3 spans 14 residues. V was clipped by 0 bases and J by 0 bases, with 6 bases between them.

This sequence joins TRBV7-9 and TRBJ1-5; a possible D gene is TRBD1 (5 bases). This CDR3 region has 12 residues. Trimming stripped 3 bases from V and 7 bases from J, with 7 bases between. Germline V CDR1 and CDR2: SEHNR, FQNEAQ (reference sequence). The CDR3 region is CASSLGVQPQHF. The DNA for the CDR3 is TGTGCCAGCAGCTTGGGGGTCCAGCCCCAGCATTTT.

V and J are TRBV5-1 and TRBJ2-5; D is perhaps TRBD1 (6 bases). The CDR3 extends over 14 amino acids. V was cut by 4 bases and J by 4 bases, with 14 bases left in between. The germline V gene encodes CDR1 SGHRS and CDR2 YFSETQ. CDR3 in DNA: TGCGCCAGCAGCGCCACAGGGTATGGAGAGACCCAGTACTTC. Its translation: CASSATGYGETQYF.

This clone appeared a few times. This chain links TRBV5-1 with TRBJ2-7; D is undetermined. Per germline, CDR1 SGHRS and CDR2 YFSETQ. V was trimmed by 2 bases and J by 2 bases, leaving 8 bases between them. This CDR3 has 13 amino acids. CDR3 nucleotides: TGCGCCAGCAGCTTTAAGTCTACCTACGAGCAGTACTTC. This encodes CASSFKSTYEQYF. Supplemented by reference TRBV5-1 and TRBJ2-7, the full variable domain reads KAGVTQTPRYLIKTRGQQVTLSCSPISGHRSVSWYQQTPGQGLQFLFEYFSETQRNKGNFPGRFSGRQFSNSRSEMNVSTLELGDSALYLCASSFKSTYEQYFGPGTRLTVT.

This sequence joins TRBV28 and TRBJ2-2; the D is unclear. The V gene lost 0 bases and the J gene lost 2 bases, with 7 bases spanning the gap. The CDR3 length is 15 residues. Germline V lookup: CDR1 MDHEN, CDR2 SYDVKM. CDR3 in amino acids: CASSLWTVNTGELFF. The CDR3 DNA follows: TGTGCCAGCAGTTTATGGACGGTAAACACCGGGGAGCTGTTTTTT.

This clone came up once. This chain uses TRBV7-9 with TRBJ1-2; 8 bases map to TRBD1. J lost 4 bases, V lost 1 base, and 2 bases had no gene match. The CDR3 loop spans 14 amino acids. Germline V lookup: CDR1 SEHNR, CDR2 FQNEAQ (reference sequence). The CDR3 is CASSLETGAYGYTF. DNA of the CDR3: TGTGCCAGCAGCTTAGAGACAGGGGCCTATGGCTACACCTTC. Complete variable domain (other parts from reference TRBV7-9 and TRBJ1-2): DTGVSQNPRHKITKRGQNVTFRCDPISEHNRLYWYRQTLGQGPEFLTYFQNEAQLEKSRLLSDRFSAERPKGSFSTLEIQRTEQGDSAMYLCASSLETGAYGYTFGSGTRLTVV.

The chain employs TRBV27 and TRBJ1-6; D uncertain. The CDR3 has 14 residues. Germline assignment: CDR1 MNHEY and CDR2 SMNVEV (reference sequence). V was clipped by 6 bases and J by 12 bases, with 18 bases between them. CDR3 in amino acids: CASRHREEIGPLHF. CDR3 sequence (DNA): TGTGCCAGCAGACACCGGGAGGAGATCGGACCCCTCCACTTT.

This clone was seen more than once but under ten times. The rearrangement uses TRBV7-9 and TRBJ1-5; TRBD1 is a possible D gene (5 bases). Trimming cost V 1 base and J 2 bases, with 6 bases left between them. Germline V lookup: CDR1 SEHNR, CDR2 FQNEAQ (reference sequence). The CDR3 has 14 amino acids. The CDR3 coding sequence is TGTGCCAGCAGCTTAGAAGGGGGCAATCAGCCCCAGCATTTT. Translated, it gives CASSLEGGNQPQHF.

This chain connects TRBV24-1 to TRBJ1-3; possibly TRBD1 for D (5 bases). The CDR3 spans 17 residues. Per germline, CDR1 KGHDR and CDR2 SFDVKD. V lost 2 bases and J 4 bases, leaving 17 bases between the germline ends. The CDR3 is CATSDSGGRVDGNTIYF. In DNA, the CDR3 is TGTGCCACCAGTGATTCGGGGGGGAGGGTTGACGGAAACACCATATATTTT.

V is TRBV5-1 and J is TRBJ1-4; D possibly corresponds to TRBD1 (6 bases). The V gene's germline CDR1 is SGHRS and CDR2 YFSETQ. CDR3 length: 14 amino acids. Trimming removed 4 bases at V and 5 bases at J, with 12 bases between. The CDR3 nucleotides read TGCGCCAGCAGCGAGGGAGGACAGAATGAAAAACTGTTTTTT. It encodes CASSEGGQNEKLFF.

The chain is built from TRBV11-2 and TRBJ1-2; 7 positions agree with TRBD1. J lost 4 bases, V lost 5 bases, and 4 bases had no gene match. The CDR3 is 13 residues long. Germline V gene data show CDR1 as SGHAT and CDR2 as FQNNGV. The CDR3 nucleotides are TGTGCCAGCAGCCTGACAGGGACCTATGGCTACACCTTC. Its translation is CASSLTGTYGYTF.

CDR3 residues: CASSESGTTDTQYF. DNA for the CDR3: TGCGCCAGCAGTGAGTCGGGGACCACAGATACGCAGTATTTT. The chain employs TRBV10-1 and TRBJ2-3, with D perhaps matching TRBD1 or TRBD2 (5 bases each). The CDR3 has 14 amino acids. Germline V lookup: CDR1 WNHNN, CDR2 SYGVQD (reference sequence). V lost 0 bases and J 2 bases, leaving 6 bases between the germline ends.

This clone was detected a few times. V and J are TRBV4-3 and TRBJ1-2; D unclear. Trimming left V 1 base short and J 4 bases short, with 4 bases between. CDR3 length equals 12 residues. Germline CDR1 LGHNA, CDR2 YSLEER. The CDR3 reads CASSQVGYGYTF. Written as DNA, the CDR3 is TGCGCCAGCAGCCAAGTGGGCTATGGCTACACCTTC.

This clone was observed a single time. V is TRBV7-2 and J is TRBJ2-1; D remains ambiguous. The CDR3 runs 12 residues. Trimming removed 4 bases at V and 9 bases at J, with 10 bases between. CDR1 SGHTA and CDR2 FQGNSA come from the germline V gene. The CDR3 coding sequence is TGTGCCAGCAGCTCCCCAGGCGGTGAGCAGTTCTTC. The encoded protein is CASSSPGGEQFF.

The J gene is TRBJ2-5, the V gene TRBV5-1, with TRBD2 matching over 13 bases. Trimming took 5 bases from V and 1 from J; bases not matched to a gene: 2. Germline V CDR1 and CDR2: SGHRS, YFSETQ. The CDR3 spans 15 residues. The CDR3 coding sequence is TGCGCCAGCAGACTAGCGGGAGGGTCCCAAGAGACCCAGTACTTC. Amino acid sequence: CASRLAGGSQETQYF.

The CDR3 reads CASSPGTASSYEQYF. DNA of the CDR3: TGTGCCAGCAGCCCCGGGACAGCAAGCTCCTACGAGCAGTACTTC. The J gene is TRBJ2-7, the V gene TRBV5-4; 7 bases are a match to TRBD1. CDR3 length: 15 residues. With 4 bases clipped from V and 0 bases from J, the junction kept 7 bases outside the gene matches. Germline V lookup: CDR1 SGHNT, CDR2 YYREEE (reference sequence).

V and J are TRBV7-8 and TRBJ1-2; no definite D call. The CDR3 has 13 residues. V was cut by 6 bases and J by 8 bases, with 16 bases left in between. CDR1 and CDR2 from the germline V gene are SGHVS and FQNEAQ. CDR3 sequence: CASRKEPGGGYTF. In nucleotides, the CDR3 is TGTGCCAGCAGGAAAGAACCCGGCGGCGGCTACACCTTC.

V gene TRBV28 combines with J gene TRBJ1-4, with D possibly being TRBD1 (5 bases). Germline assignment: CDR1 MDHEN and CDR2 SYDVKM. V lost 6 bases and J 2 bases, leaving 13 bases between the germline ends. CDR3 length equals 15 residues. This CDR3 is CASRSPGTTNEKLFF. In DNA form, the CDR3 reads TGTGCCAGCAGGTCTCCAGGGACCACTAATGAAAAACTGTTTTTT.

The rearrangement links TRBV9 to TRBJ2-5; D is undetermined. V lost 0 bases to trimming and J lost 7 bases, with 13 bases between them. The CDR3 is 14 residues long. Germline loops: CDR1 SGDLS, CDR2 YYNGEE. CDR3: CASSVGYRGTTQYF. CDR3 coding DNA: TGTGCCAGCAGCGTAGGTTACCGAGGCACGACCCAGTACTTC.

The V call is TRBV7-9, the J call TRBJ2-2, with 8 bases matching TRBD1. The CDR3 spans 14 residues. CDR1 is SEHNR, CDR2 FQNEAQ, per germline (reference sequence). Losses at the gene ends were 6 bases for V and 5 bases for J; bases not matched to a gene: 5. CDR3 in DNA: TGTGCCAGCAGGACAGGGGTCGGGACCGGGGAGCTGTTTTTT. This translates into CASRTGVGTGELFF.

Here the CDR3 DNA reads TGTGCCAGCAGCTTGGGGCGGACTAGCGGGATCGGTGAGCAGTACTTC. Translation: CASSLGRTSGIGEQYF. V usage is TRBV5-4 and J usage is TRBJ2-7, with 12 bases lining up with TRBD2. With V trimmed by 0 bases and J by 7 bases, 8 bases remained unmatched. Looked up from germline, CDR1 is SGHNT and CDR2 is YYREEE (reference sequence). CDR3 size: 16 residues. Looking up the rest from reference TRBV5-4 and TRBJ2-7 gives the full variable domain: ETGVTQSPTHLIKTRGQQVTLRCSSQSGHNTVSWYQQALGQGPQFIFQYYREEENGRGNFPPRFSGLQFPNYSSELNVNALELDDSALYLCASSLGRTSGIGEQYFGPGTRLTVT.

This clone was detected once. The J gene is TRBJ1-2, the V gene TRBV14; D is unclear. Trimming took 6 bases from V and 5 from J, leaving 13 bases between them. CDR3 length: 13 residues. CDR1 and CDR2 from the germline V gene are SGHDN and FVKESK. For the CDR3, the DNA is TGTGCCAGCAGTCAAAACTGGGGTTATGGCTACACCTTC. Translated, it gives CASSQNWGYGYTF.